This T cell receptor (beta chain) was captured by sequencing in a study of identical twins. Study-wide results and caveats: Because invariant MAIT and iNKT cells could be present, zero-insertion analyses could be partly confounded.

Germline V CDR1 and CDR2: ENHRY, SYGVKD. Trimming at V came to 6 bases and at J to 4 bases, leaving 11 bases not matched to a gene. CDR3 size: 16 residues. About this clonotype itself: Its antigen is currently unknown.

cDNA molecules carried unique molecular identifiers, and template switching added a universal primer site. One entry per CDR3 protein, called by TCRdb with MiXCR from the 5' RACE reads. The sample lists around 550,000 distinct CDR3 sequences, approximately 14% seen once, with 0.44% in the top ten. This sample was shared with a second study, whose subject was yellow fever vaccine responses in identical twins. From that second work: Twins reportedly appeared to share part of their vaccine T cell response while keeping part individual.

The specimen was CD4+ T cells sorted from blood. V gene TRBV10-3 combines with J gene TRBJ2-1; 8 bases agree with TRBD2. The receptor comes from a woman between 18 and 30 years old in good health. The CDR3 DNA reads TGTGCCATCAGAGACCTCAGCGGGAGCGGGTACAATGAGCAGTTCTTC. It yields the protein CAIRDLSGSGYNEQFF.